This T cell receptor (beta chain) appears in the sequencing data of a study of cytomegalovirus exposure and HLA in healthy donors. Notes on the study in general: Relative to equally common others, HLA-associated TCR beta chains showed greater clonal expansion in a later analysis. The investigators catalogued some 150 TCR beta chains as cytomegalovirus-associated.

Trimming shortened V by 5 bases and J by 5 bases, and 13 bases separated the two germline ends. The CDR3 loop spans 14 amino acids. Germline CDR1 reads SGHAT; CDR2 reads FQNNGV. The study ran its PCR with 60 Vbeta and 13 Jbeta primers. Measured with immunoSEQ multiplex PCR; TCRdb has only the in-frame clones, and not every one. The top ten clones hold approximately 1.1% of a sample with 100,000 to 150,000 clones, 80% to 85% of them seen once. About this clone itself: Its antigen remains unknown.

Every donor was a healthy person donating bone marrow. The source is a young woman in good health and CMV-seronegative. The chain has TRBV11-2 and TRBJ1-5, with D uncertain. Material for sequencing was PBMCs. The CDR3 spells CASSQEGRYQPQHF. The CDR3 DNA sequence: TGTGCCAGCAGCCAGGAGGGAAGGTATCAGCCCCAGCATTTT.